This T cell receptor beta chain comes out of a study of blood T cell repertoires in COVID-19. Study summary: Sites across the United States, Italy and Spain contributed samples from acute and convalescent COVID-19.

Authors' methods: For nucleated cells, counts were estimated from reference gene primer amplification. Libraries were prepared by immunoSEQ multiplex PCR; TCRdb keeps only in-frame clonotypes and omits some of them. V, J and clone size are taken as reported in that table, and D and trimming were inferred from the DNA itself. The sample consists of 40,000 to 60,000 clones, about 84% of them appearing once. CDR3 length: 13 amino acids. Losses at the gene ends were 4 bases for V and 6 bases for J; bases not matched to a gene: 3. The sample taken for sequencing was peripheral blood. The source is a human donor in a cohort sampled during active COVID-19. The rearrangement uses TRBV12-3 or TRBV12-4 and TRBJ1-5; 7 nucleotides line up with TRBD1. CDR3 amino acids: CASSYRGGQPQHF. The CDR3 bases are TGTGCCAGCAGTTACAGGGGCGGTCAGCCCCAGCATTTT.